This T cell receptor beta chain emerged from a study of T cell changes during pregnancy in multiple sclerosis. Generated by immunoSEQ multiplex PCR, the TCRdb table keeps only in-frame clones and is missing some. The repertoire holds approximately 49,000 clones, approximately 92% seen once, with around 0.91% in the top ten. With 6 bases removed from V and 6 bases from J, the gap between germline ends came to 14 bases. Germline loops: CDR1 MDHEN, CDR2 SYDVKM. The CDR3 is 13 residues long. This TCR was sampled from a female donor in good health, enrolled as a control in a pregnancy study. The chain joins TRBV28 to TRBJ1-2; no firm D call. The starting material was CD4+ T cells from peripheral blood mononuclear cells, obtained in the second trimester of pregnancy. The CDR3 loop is CASSSHGYHGYTF. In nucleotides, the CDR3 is TGTGCCAGCAGCTCCCACGGGTACCATGGCTACACCTTC.